A selection of T cell receptor beta chains follows, all from one sample in a study of tumor-infiltrating lymphocytes in oesophageal squamous cell carcinoma. MiXCR, applied by TCRdb to the PCR reads, yields one record per CDR3 protein. The sample has under 15,000 distinct CDR3 sequences, 58% seen once. The sample was esophageal tumor tissue. Source of these receptors: a female donor with esophageal squamous cell carcinoma. Both conserved end residues are part of each CDR3. Each record gives: D gene, J gene, clone size, V gene, CDR3 protein, CDR3 DNA. The D gene is left open where the match is weak. Clone size, where shown, is once, few, many, or a class for clones that have expanded.

D: .
J: TRBJ2-5
size: .
V: TRBV6-2/TRBV6-3
CDR3: CASSYFPQGNQETQYF
DNA: TGTGCCAGCAGTTACTTTCCGCAGGGTAACCAAGAGACCCAGTACTTC

D: .
J: TRBJ2-3
size: once
V: TRBV7-9
CDR3: CASSGPSTDTQYF
DNA: TGTGCCAGCAGTGGTCCTAGCACAGATACGCAGTATTTT

D: .
J: TRBJ2-7
size: .
V: TRBV7-2
CDR3: CASSSDDHEQYF
DNA: TGTGCCAGCAGCTCGGACGACCACGAGCAGTACTTC

D: .
J: TRBJ2-7
size: .
V: TRBV6-5
CDR3: CASAHQKRQYF
DNA: TGTGCCAGCGCACACCAGAAAAGGCAGTACTTC

D: .
J: TRBJ2-1
size: .
V: TRBV11-3
CDR3: CASSSESRNEQFF
DNA: TGTGCCAGCAGCTCAGAGTCCCGCAATGAGCAGTTCTTC

D: .
J: TRBJ2-7
size: .
V: TRBV7-3
CDR3: CASPERTKSSYEQYF
DNA: TGTGCCAGCCCAGAGAGGACGAAGAGCTCCTACGAGCAGTACTTC

D: TRBD1
J: TRBJ2-5
size: .
V: TRBV7-2
CDR3: CASSPTGVETQYF
DNA: TGTGCCAGCAGCCCGACAGGGGTAGAGACCCAGTACTTC

D: TRBD2
J: TRBJ2-3
size: .
V: TRBV5-1
CDR3: CASSRLADNLDTQYF
DNA: TGCGCCAGTAGCAGGCTAGCGGATAATCTGGATACGCAGTATTTT

D: TRBD2
J: TRBJ2-7
size: .
V: TRBV11-2
CDR3: CASSLGTSGSREQYF
DNA: TGTGCCAGCAGCTTAGGGACTAGCGGGAGTCGTGAGCAGTACTTC

D: TRBD1
J: TRBJ2-5
size: .
V: TRBV28
CDR3: CASSPGGQETQYF
DNA: TGTGCCAGCAGTCCAGGGGGACAAGAGACCCAGTACTTC

D: TRBD2
J: TRBJ2-7
size: .
V: TRBV28
CDR3: CASTDGLAGWSYNEQYF
DNA: TGTGCCAGCACCGACGGACTAGCGGGATGGTCCTACAATGAGCAGTACTTC

D: TRBD2
J: TRBJ2-1
size: .
V: TRBV10-2
CDR3: CASAGGGYNEQFF
DNA: TGCGCCTCTGCGGGGGGTGGTTACAATGAGCAGTTCTTC

D: TRBD1
J: TRBJ2-1
size: .
V: TRBV7-2
CDR3: CASSFTGGETQFF
DNA: TGTGCCAGCAGCTTTACAGGGGGCGAGACCCAGTTCTTC

D: TRBD1
J: TRBJ1-1
size: medium-sized
V: TRBV7-3
CDR3: CASSWTGDTEAFF
DNA: TGTGCCAGCAGCTGGACAGGCGACACTGAAGCTTTCTTT

D: .
J: TRBJ2-7
size: many
V: TRBV18
CDR3: CASSDQAHEQYF
DNA: TGTGCCAGCTCGGACCAGGCCCACGAGCAGTACTTC

D: .
J: TRBJ2-4
size: .
V: TRBV6-1
CDR3: CASSEFRSIQYF
DNA: TGTGCCAGCAGTGAATTTCGGAGCATTCAGTACTTC

D: .
J: TRBJ2-3
size: .
V: TRBV5-1
CDR3: CASSFATGGDTDTQYF
DNA: TGCGCCAGCAGCTTTGCCACAGGGGGGGACACAGATACGCAGTATTTT

D: .
J: TRBJ2-5
size: few
V: TRBV12-3/TRBV12-4
CDR3: CASSRDSQETQYF
DNA: TGTGCCAGCAGTCGAGATTCCCAAGAGACCCAGTACTTC

D: TRBD1
J: TRBJ2-7
size: .
V: TRBV7-4
CDR3: CASSVSGTVKNYEQYF
DNA: TGTGCCAGCAGCGTCTCCGGGACAGTGAAGAACTACGAGCAGTACTTC

D: TRBD1
J: TRBJ2-7
size: .
V: TRBV6-1
CDR3: CASSDYWTGTSYEQYF
DNA: TGTGCCAGCAGTGATTATTGGACAGGGACGTCCTACGAGCAGTACTTC

D: .
J: TRBJ2-5
size: .
V: TRBV7-2
CDR3: CASSPPVSQTQYF
DNA: TGTGCCAGCAGCCCCCCAGTTTCGCAGACCCAGTACTTC

D: .
J: TRBJ2-7
size: .
V: TRBV5-3
CDR3: CASSWDTYGREQYF
DNA: TGTGCCAGCAGCTGGGACACTTACGGCCGCGAGCAGTACTTC

D: .
J: TRBJ1-1
size: .
V: TRBV7-4
CDR3: CASSLVTGNTEAFF
DNA: TGTGCCAGCAGCTTAGTAACAGGGAACACTGAAGCTTTCTTT

D: .
J: TRBJ1-1
size: .
V: TRBV10-3
CDR3: CAISESQLDLNTEAFF
DNA: TGTGCCATCAGTGAATCACAGCTAGACCTGAACACTGAAGCTTTCTTT

D: .
J: TRBJ2-5
size: many
V: TRBV10-3
CDR3: CAISARLQETQYF
DNA: TGTGCCATCAGTGCAAGGCTACAAGAGACCCAGTACTTC

D: TRBD1
J: TRBJ2-1
size: .
V: TRBV7-6
CDR3: CASSSRPDRGQSYNEQFF
DNA: TGTGCCAGCAGCTCCAGGCCCGACAGGGGGCAGTCCTACAATGAGCAGTTCTTC

D: .
J: TRBJ2-6
size: .
V: TRBV6-2/TRBV6-3
CDR3: CASNLGANVLTF
DNA: TGTGCCAGCAATCTTGGGGCCAACGTCCTGACTTTC

D: .
J: TRBJ1-2
size: .
V: TRBV7-2
CDR3: CASSSATNYGYTF
DNA: TGTGCCAGCAGCTCCGCTACCAACTATGGCTACACCTTC

D: TRBD1
J: TRBJ2-5
size: .
V: TRBV5-1
CDR3: CAITRTGWAQYF
DNA: TGCGCCATAACCCGGACAGGGTGGGCCCAGTACTTC

D: TRBD1
J: TRBJ1-1
size: .
V: TRBV28
CDR3: CASNPGGYGTEAFF
DNA: TGTGCCAGCAACCCAGGGGGCTATGGCACTGAAGCTTTCTTT

D: TRBD1
J: TRBJ2-5
size: .
V: TRBV7-8
CDR3: CASSQRTGDGETQYF
DNA: TGTGCCAGCAGCCAGCGGACAGGGGACGGGGAGACCCAGTACTTC

D: TRBD1
J: TRBJ2-7
size: .
V: TRBV7-2
CDR3: CASSPGQGDEQYF
DNA: TGTGCCAGCAGCCCCGGACAGGGGGACGAGCAGTACTTC

D: .
J: TRBJ2-5
size: .
V: TRBV5-3
CDR3: CASSLGTFEETQYF
DNA: TGTGCCAGCAGCTTGGGGACTTTTGAGGAGACCCAGTACTTC

D: .
J: TRBJ2-5
size: few
V: TRBV5-5
CDR3: CASSLGPTLGEQETQYF
DNA: TGTGCCAGCAGCTTGGGCCCAACACTAGGGGAGCAAGAGACCCAGTACTTC

D: .
J: TRBJ2-2
size: few
V: TRBV9
CDR3: CASSVEGDTGELFF
DNA: TGTGCCAGCAGCGTAGAGGGGGACACCGGGGAGCTGTTTTTT

D: TRBD1
J: TRBJ2-3
size: .
V: TRBV6-5
CDR3: CASSLRDRVSTDTQYF
DNA: TGTGCCAGCAGTCTCCGGGACAGGGTTTCTACAGATACGCAGTATTTT

D: TRBD2
J: TRBJ2-5
size: .
V: TRBV11-3
CDR3: CASSLDSGGGETQYF
DNA: TGTGCCAGCAGCTTAGATTCAGGCGGGGGAGAGACCCAGTACTTC

D: .
J: TRBJ2-7
size: once
V: TRBV7-2
CDR3: CASSLAGLSHEQYF
DNA: TGTGCCAGCAGCTTAGCGGGGTTGTCCCACGAGCAGTACTTC

D: .
J: TRBJ2-1
size: .
V: TRBV6-1
CDR3: CASRTTGEQFF
DNA: TGTGCCAGCAGGACCACAGGGGAGCAGTTCTTC

D: .
J: TRBJ2-5
size: .
V: TRBV7-9
CDR3: CASTGQSHGGETQYF
DNA: TGTGCCAGCACCGGACAGTCCCACGGCGGGGAGACCCAGTACTTC

D: .
J: TRBJ1-1
size: .
V: TRBV7-4
CDR3: CASSLVFSTEAFF
DNA: TGTGCCAGCAGCTTAGTTTTCAGCACTGAAGCTTTCTTT